The 11 T cell receptor beta chains reported below all come from one sample, sequenced in a study of T cells in Graves' hyperthyroidism and ophthalmopathy. Researchers amplified the TCR beta CDR3 regions from RNA transcripts. In the first-round RT-PCR of the TCR CDR3, the HTBI primer set was used. TCRdb independently ran MiXCR on the multiplex PCR reads; one entry per CDR3 protein. The sample lists 200,000 to 300,000 distinct CDR3 sequences, around 24% occurring once. The specimen was blood. These receptors came from a woman between 40 and 55 years old with Graves' ophthalmopathy.

At least ten counts were recorded for this clonotype. V gene TRBV9 combines with J gene TRBJ2-1, with D hard to call. Trimming left V 3 bases short and J 2 bases short, with 12 bases between. CDR3 length equals 15 residues. CDR1 is SGDLS, CDR2 YYNGEE, per germline. For the CDR3, the DNA is TGTGCCAGCAGCGCATCTAGTGGGCCCTACAATGAGCAGTTCTTC. This codes for CASSASSGPYNEQFF.

This clonotype has a count of ten or more. The chain has TRBV12-3 or TRBV12-4 and TRBJ2-3; 10 bases align to TRBD1. The J segment lost 6 bases and the V segment lost 6 bases, leaving 9 bases of the junction unmatched. This CDR3 has 15 amino acids. CDR3 DNA sequence: TGTGCCAGCAGCCCGGGACAGGGGTTGGCCGATACGCAGTATTTT. Translation: CASSPGQGLADTQYF.

The table lists this clonotype with many counts. This chain connects TRBV19 to TRBJ1-1, with D possibly matching TRBD1 (6 bases). The CDR3 runs 14 residues. CDR1 is LNHDA, CDR2 SQIVND, per germline (reference sequence). V lost 1 base and J lost 1, with 7 bases in between. CDR3: CASSIGGGNTEAFF. The CDR3 nucleotides are TGTGCCAGTAGTATAGGAGGGGGGAACACTGAAGCTTTCTTT.

This clonotype was observed at least ten times. This chain joins TRBV28 and TRBJ1-2; 8 nucleotides line up with TRBD1. The germline gives CDR1 MDHEN, CDR2 SYDVKM. CDR3 size: 14 residues. V dropped 3 bases and J dropped 6; count of bases not matched to a gene: 6. This chain's CDR3 is CASSFSGTGHGYTF. Written as DNA, the CDR3 is TGTGCCAGCAGTTTCTCAGGGACAGGCCATGGCTACACCTTC.

This clonotype was recorded at least ten times. The chain employs TRBV20-1 and TRBJ2-2; 11 bases are a match to TRBD2. This CDR3 is 15 amino acids long. V was pared by 6 bases and J by 7 bases, with 10 bases of the junction left unmatched. Germline CDR1 and CDR2: DFQATT and SNEGSKA (reference sequence). In DNA form, the CDR3 reads TGCAGTGCGAGGGGGGAGACTAGCGGGGTCGGGGAGCTGTTTTTT. This encodes CSARGETSGVGELFF.

This clonotype has a count of ten or more. The CDR3 sequence: CSASARVTSGSSKRGVSQYF. The CDR3 bases are TGCAGTGCTAGTGCCCGCGTCACTAGCGGGAGCTCCAAAAGAGGAGTGTCCCAGTACTTC. The chain is built from TRBV20-1 and TRBJ2-5; 11 nucleotides line up with TRBD2. Trimming at V came to 3 bases and at J to 9 bases, leaving 27 bases not matched to a gene. The CDR3 contains 20 residues. The germline CDR1 and CDR2 sequences are DFQATT and SNEGSKA (reference sequence).

Many counts were recorded for this clonotype. The chain links TRBV11-2 to TRBJ1-1, with 7 positions matching TRBD1. V trimming: 0 bases; J trimming: 10 bases; junction bases outside the gene matches: 8. The CDR3 covers 14 residues. Germline V CDR1 and CDR2: SGHAT, FQNNGV. This chain's CDR3 is CASSLDPQGTSAFF. The CDR3 region has the DNA TGTGCCAGCAGCTTAGATCCACAGGGGACATCAGCTTTCTTT.

Ten or more counts support this clonotype. V is TRBV20-1 and J is TRBJ1-1, with D hard to call. Trimming left V 3 bases short and J 0 bases short, with 5 bases between. The CDR3 runs to 12 residues. Looked up from germline, CDR1 is DFQATT and CDR2 is SNEGSKA (reference sequence). The CDR3 DNA follows: TGCAGTGCTAGTCGTTTGAACACTGAAGCTTTCTTT. It is translated as CSASRLNTEAFF.

This clonotype was observed many times. V is TRBV12-3 or TRBV12-4 and J is TRBJ1-5; 7 positions agree with TRBD1. The CDR3 spans 15 residues. Trimming took 5 bases from V and 1 from J; bases not matched to a gene: 5. The CDR3 protein is CASSARQGSNQPQHF. The CDR3 DNA sequence: TGTGCCAGCAGTGCCAGACAGGGAAGCAATCAGCCCCAGCATTTT.

This clonotype was seen at least ten times. The rearrangement uses TRBV2 and TRBJ2-1, with TRBD1 identical over 12 bases. This CDR3 contains 15 residues. CDR1 and CDR2 from the germline V gene are SNHLY and FYNNEI. J lost 1 base, V lost 8 bases, and 3 bases had no gene match. The CDR3 sequence: CASAGQGASYNEQFF. CDR3 DNA: TGTGCCAGCGCGGGACAGGGGGCTTCCTACAATGAGCAGTTCTTC.

This clonotype has at least ten counts. The V and J genes are TRBV7-3 and TRBJ2-7; D tentatively fits TRBD1 or TRBD2 (5 bases each). Germline-derived CDR1 and CDR2 are SGHTA and FQGTGA. The germline V and J ends were trimmed by 2 bases and 1 base, with 12 bases remaining between them. The CDR3 covers 15 residues. CDR3 sequence reads: CASSLYGDGSYEQYF. DNA of the CDR3: TGTGCCAGCAGCTTATACGGGGACGGATCCTACGAGCAGTACTTC.